This T cell receptor (beta chain) was recovered during a study of cytomegalovirus exposure and HLA in healthy donors. The wider study: Falling in the Caucasian-associated ancestry cluster were 65% to 90% of under 450 genotyped donors. General study results and limits: Rare TCR sequences dominated, though some public TCRs recurred in many donors.

CDR1 is MNHEY, CDR2 SVGAGI, per germline. Trimming pared 1 base from V and 4 bases from J, leaving 10 bases between. CDR3 size: 15 residues. 60 Vbeta and 13 Jbeta primers were used in PCR. Sequencing used immunoSEQ multiplex PCR; TCRdb keeps in-frame clones, though not all of them. The sample lists 140,000 or so clones, roughly 68% occurring once. On this clone itself: The antigen remains undetermined.

The sample taken for sequencing was PBMCs. The genes are TRBV6-5 and TRBJ2-2, with D perhaps TRBD1 (5 bases). The clonotype comes from a man in his 60s in good health and CMV-seronegative. Here the CDR3 DNA reads TGTGCCAGCAGTTACTTTGGAAGGGGCACCGGGGAGCTGTTTTTT. As protein: CASSYFGRGTGELFF.